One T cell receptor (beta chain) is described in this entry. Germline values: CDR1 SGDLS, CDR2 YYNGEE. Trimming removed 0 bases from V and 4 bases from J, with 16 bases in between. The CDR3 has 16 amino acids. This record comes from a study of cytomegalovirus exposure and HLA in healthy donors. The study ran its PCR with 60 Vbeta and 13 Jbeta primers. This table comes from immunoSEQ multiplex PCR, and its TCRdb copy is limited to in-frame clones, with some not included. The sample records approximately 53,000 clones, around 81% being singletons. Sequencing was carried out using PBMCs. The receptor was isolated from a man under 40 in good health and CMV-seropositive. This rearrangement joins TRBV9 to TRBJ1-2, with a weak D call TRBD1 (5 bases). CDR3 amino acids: CASSVGGNTTGYGYTF. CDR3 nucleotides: TGTGCCAGCAGCGTAGGGGGCAACACCACTGGCTATGGCTACACCTTC. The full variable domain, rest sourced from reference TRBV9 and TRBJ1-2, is DSGVTQTPKHLITATGQRVTLRCSPRSGDLSVYWYQQSLDQGLQFLIQYYNGEERAKGNILERFSAQQFPDLHSELNLSSLELGDSALYFCASSVGGNTTGYGYTFGSGTRLTVV.